Listed below are T cell receptor beta chains from one sample, sequenced in a study of blood T cell repertoires in COVID-19. Profiling relied on immunoSEQ multiplex PCR, and the TCRdb table lists in-frame clones only, not all of them. The sample includes 40,000 to 55,000 clones, more than 80% of them seen just once. The specimen was peripheral blood. The receptors here all came from a human donor in a cohort sampled during active COVID-19. The CDR3 runs from the conserved cysteine through the conserved F or W. The D gene is left open where the match is weak. Part of the rows lack a size; the others show once, few, many or a class for expanded clones.

clone size | J gene | D gene | V gene | CDR3 protein | CDR3 DNA
- | TRBJ2-2 | TRBD2 | TRBV11-2 | CASSSRLAGGSSGTGELFF | TGTGCCAGCAGCTCCCGACTAGCGGGAGGATCAAGCGGCACCGGGGAGCTGTTTTTT
- | TRBJ1-3 | TRBD1 | TRBV7-2 | CASSLWTGMRGNTIYF | TGTGCCAGCAGCTTATGGACAGGGATGAGAGGAAACACCATATATTTT
- | TRBJ2-7 | TRBD1 | TRBV2 | CASNEDRSSYEQYF | TGTGCCAGCAATGAGGACAGGAGCTCCTACGAGCAGTACTTC
few | TRBJ2-1 | TRBD1 | TRBV18 | CASSSTAGTGNRNEQFF | TGTGCCAGCTCATCCACTGCCGGGACAGGGAATCGGAATGAGCAGTTCTTC
- | TRBJ2-1 | TRBD2 | TRBV9 | CASSPFAGGLNEQFF | TGTGCCAGCAGCCCCTTCGCGGGGGGGCTAAATGAGCAGTTCTTC
- | TRBJ2-5 | TRBD2 | TRBV6-2/TRBV6-3 | CASSNRGGSRIQETQYF | TGTGCCAGCAGCAACCGGGGCGGGAGCCGGATCCAAGAGACCCAGTACTTC
- | TRBJ2-7 | TRBD1 | TRBV27 | CASTETGGSEQYF | TGTGCCAGCACGGAGACAGGGGGCTCCGAGCAGTACTTC
- | TRBJ1-1 | - | TRBV7-2 | CASSLARMNTEAFF | TGTGCCAGCAGCTTAGCGCGGATGAACACTGAAGCTTTCTTT
- | TRBJ2-7 | - | TRBV4-2 | CASSPGEGRGAFGYEQYF | TGTGCCAGCAGCCCTGGGGAGGGCCGGGGGGCGTTCGGCTACGAGCAGTACTTC
- | TRBJ1-1 | - | TRBV2 | CASKDRSAEAFF | TGTGCCAGCAAAGACAGAAGCGCTGAAGCTTTCTTT
once | TRBJ2-7 | - | TRBV6-5 | CASKVGGSYEQYF | TGTGCCAGCAAGGTAGGGGGTTCCTACGAGCAGTACTTC
once | TRBJ2-6 | - | TRBV28 | CASSSPRRVGANVLTF | TGTGCCAGCAGCTCACCGCGCAGGGTTGGGGCCAACGTCCTGACTTTC
- | TRBJ2-1 | TRBD1 | TRBV3-1/TRBV3-2 | CASSHKIGGTGAFF | TGTGCCAGCAGCCACAAGATTGGGGGGACAGGGGCTTTCTTC
- | TRBJ2-3 | - | TRBV7-3 | CASRQTSARSDTQYF | TGTGCCAGCAGACAAACTTCAGCGAGGTCAGATACGCAGTATTTT
- | TRBJ1-5 | TRBD1 | TRBV10-2 | CASSESRVQGLYAFNQPQHF | TGCGCCAGCAGTGAGTCGAGGGTACAGGGGCTCTATGCTTTCAATCAGCCCCAGCATTTT
- | TRBJ2-7 | - | TRBV11-2 | CASSSGGTYEQYF | TGTGCCAGCAGCTCCGGGGGAACCTACGAGCAGTACTTC
- | TRBJ2-7 | TRBD2 | TRBV30 | CAWTRAGGGSYEQYF | TGTGCCTGGACCCGAGCGGGAGGGGGCTCCTACGAGCAGTACTTC
- | TRBJ2-1 | TRBD1 | TRBV5-1 | CASSLGQGDEQFF | TGCGCCAGCAGCTTGGGACAGGGGGATGAGCAGTTCTTC
- | TRBJ1-1 | - | TRBV4-2 | CASSQSVRVENTEAFF | TGTGCCAGCAGCCAGTCAGTCAGGGTAGAGAACACTGAAGCTTTCTTT
- | TRBJ2-1 | - | TRBV5-1 | CATAPGESISEQFF | TGCGCCACCGCCCCGGGGGAGTCTATTAGTGAGCAGTTCTTC
- | TRBJ1-3 | - | TRBV28 | CASSGDGFYSGNTIYF | TGTGCCAGCTCCGGAGACGGATTTTACTCTGGAAACACCATATATTTT
- | TRBJ2-1 | TRBD2 | TRBV27 | CASGGLVGYNEQFF | TGTGCCAGCGGAGGACTAGTTGGCTACAATGAGCAGTTCTTC
- | TRBJ2-7 | TRBD1 | TRBV7-9 | CASSPDEGAAIYEQYF | TGTGCCAGCAGCCCGGATGAGGGGGCGGCGATCTACGAGCAGTACTTC
- | TRBJ2-2 | - | TRBV5-1 | CASSLAVGGRTGELFF | TGCGCCAGCAGCTTGGCCGTCGGGGGGCGCACCGGGGAGCTGTTTTTT
- | TRBJ2-7 | - | TRBV6-2/TRBV6-3 | CASSYLRFSYEQYF | TGTGCCAGCAGTTACCTGCGGTTCTCCTACGAGCAGTACTTC
- | TRBJ2-1 | TRBD1 | TRBV28 | CASGQGARNEQFF | TGTGCCAGCGGACAGGGGGCGCGGAATGAGCAGTTCTTC
- | TRBJ1-2 | TRBD1 | TRBV27 | CASSLIPDGVDRVRGYTF | TGTGCCAGCAGTCTTATTCCGGATGGGGTGGACAGGGTTCGGGGCTACACCTTC
few | TRBJ1-1 | - | TRBV11-2 | CASSLDRDTEAFF | TGTGCCAGCAGCTTAGACAGGGACACTGAAGCTTTCTTT
- | TRBJ2-3 | TRBD2 | TRBV7-6 | CASSLGLGEGDTQYF | TGTGCCAGCAGCCTTGGACTGGGGGAGGGAGATACGCAGTATTTT
- | TRBJ2-5 | TRBD2 | TRBV29-1 | CSVEGTSVQTQYF | TGCAGCGTTGAAGGGACTAGCGTACAGACCCAGTACTTC
medium-sized | TRBJ2-2 | TRBD2 | TRBV5-1 | CASSWTSGGQGIGELFF | TGCGCCAGCAGCTGGACTAGCGGGGGGCAAGGTATCGGGGAGCTGTTTTTT
- | TRBJ2-3 | TRBD2 | TRBV5-1 | CASSARLAGGTDTQYF | TGCGCCAGCAGCGCCCGACTAGCGGGAGGGACAGATACGCAGTATTTT
- | TRBJ2-1 | - | TRBV29-1 | CSVVWGVKVNEQFF | TGCAGCGTTGTTTGGGGGGTTAAGGTTAATGAGCAGTTCTTC
- | TRBJ2-5 | TRBD2 | TRBV6-4 | CASSKTSGGSWETQYF | TGTGCCAGCAGTAAGACTAGCGGGGGAAGCTGGGAGACCCAGTACTTC
- | TRBJ2-1 | TRBD2 | TRBV6-5 | CASTGRGGEQFF | TGTGCCAGCACCGGACGGGGGGGCGAGCAGTTCTTC
- | TRBJ1-2 | - | TRBV4-1 | CASSPLRPIHYGYTF | TGCGCCAGCAGCCCTCTGCGTCCTATTCACTATGGCTACACCTTC
- | TRBJ2-7 | TRBD1 | TRBV6-6 | CASRDTGDSYEQYF | TGTGCCAGCAGAGACACAGGGGACTCCTACGAGCAGTACTTC
once | TRBJ2-7 | - | TRBV24-1 | CATSDSGTPRAQYF | TGTGCCACCAGTGACTCCGGGACACCCCGGGCGCAGTACTTC
- | TRBJ2-7 | - | TRBV5-6 | CASSTQRTLDEQYF | TGTGCCAGCAGCACCCAACGAACACTAGACGAGCAGTACTTC
- | TRBJ2-7 | - | TRBV6-2/TRBV6-3 | CASSYSYYSYEQYF | TGTGCCAGCAGTTACTCCTACTACTCCTACGAGCAGTACTTC